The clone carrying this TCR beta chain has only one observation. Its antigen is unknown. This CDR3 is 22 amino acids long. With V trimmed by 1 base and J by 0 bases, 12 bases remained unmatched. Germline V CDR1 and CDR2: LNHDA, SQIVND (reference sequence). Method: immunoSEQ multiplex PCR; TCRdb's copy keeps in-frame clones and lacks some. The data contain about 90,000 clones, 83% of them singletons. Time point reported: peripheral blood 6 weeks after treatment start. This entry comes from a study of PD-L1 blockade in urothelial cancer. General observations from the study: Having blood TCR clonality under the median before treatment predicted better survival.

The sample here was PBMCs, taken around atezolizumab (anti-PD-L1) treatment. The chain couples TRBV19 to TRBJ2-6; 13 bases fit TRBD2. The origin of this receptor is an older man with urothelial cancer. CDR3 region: CASSIVFISGTSGASGANVLTF. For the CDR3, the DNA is TGTGCCAGTAGTATAGTTTTTATTTCCGGGACTAGCGGGGCCTCTGGGGCCAACGTCCTGACTTTC.